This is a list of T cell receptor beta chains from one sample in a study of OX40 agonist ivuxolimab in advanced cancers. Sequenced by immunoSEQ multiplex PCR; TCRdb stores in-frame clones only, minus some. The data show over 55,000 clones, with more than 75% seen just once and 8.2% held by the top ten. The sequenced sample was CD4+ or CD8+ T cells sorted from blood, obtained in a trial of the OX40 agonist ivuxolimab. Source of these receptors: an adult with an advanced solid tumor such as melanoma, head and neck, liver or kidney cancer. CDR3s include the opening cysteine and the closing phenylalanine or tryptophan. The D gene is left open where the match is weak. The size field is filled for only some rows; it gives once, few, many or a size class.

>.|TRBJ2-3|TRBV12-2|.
CASRFGLPPGTDTQYF
TGTGCAAGTCGCTTTGGACTTCCCCCCGGGACAGATACGCAGTATTTT
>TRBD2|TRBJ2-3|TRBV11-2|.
CASSYRLAGGDTQYF
TGTGCCAGCAGCTACCGACTAGCGGGAGGAGATACGCAGTATTTT
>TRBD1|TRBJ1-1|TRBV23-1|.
CASSQGQGANTEAFF
TGCGCCAGCAGTCAAGGACAGGGGGCAAACACTGAAGCTTTCTTT
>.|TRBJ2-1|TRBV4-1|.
CASSQDAGRVDNEQFF
TGCGCCAGCAGCCAAGATGCCGGGAGAGTGGACAATGAGCAGTTCTTC
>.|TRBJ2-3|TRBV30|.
CAWSAHPRADTQYF
TGTGCCTGGAGTGCCCACCCCAGGGCAGATACGCAGTATTTT
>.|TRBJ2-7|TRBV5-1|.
CASSFSGVSYEQYF
TGCGCCAGCAGCTTCTCAGGGGTTTCCTACGAGCAGTACTTC
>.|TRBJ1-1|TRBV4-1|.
CASSQVGQGKNTEAFF
TGCGCCAGCAGCCAAGTCGGGCAGGGGAAAAACACTGAAGCTTTCTTT
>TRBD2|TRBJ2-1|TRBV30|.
CAWSGGTSGNNEQFF
TGTGCCTGGAGTGGGGGGACTAGCGGTAACAATGAGCAGTTCTTC
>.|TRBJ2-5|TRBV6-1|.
CASSETQYF
TGTGCCAGCTCGGAGACCCAGTACTTC
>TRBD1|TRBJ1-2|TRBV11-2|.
CASSLARDRRAYGYTF
TGTGCCAGCAGCTTAGCCCGGGACAGGCGAGCCTATGGCTACACCTTC
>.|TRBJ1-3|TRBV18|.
CASSRLEVFGYSGNTIYF
TGTGCCAGCTCACGCTTAGAGGTCTTCGGTTACTCTGGAAACACCATATATTTT
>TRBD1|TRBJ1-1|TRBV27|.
CASMVRGLDTEAFF
TGTGCCAGCATGGTCAGGGGGCTGGACACTGAAGCTTTCTTT
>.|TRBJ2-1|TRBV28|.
CASSSRGNEQFF
TGTGCCAGCAGCTCCAGGGGAAATGAGCAGTTCTTC
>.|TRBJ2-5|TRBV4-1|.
CASSQGPLARETQYF
TGCGCCAGCAGCCAAGGTCCTCTAGCGAGAGAGACCCAGTACTTC
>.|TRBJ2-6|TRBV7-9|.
CASSLGDSGANVLTF
TGTGCCAGCAGCTTAGGGGACTCTGGGGCCAACGTCCTGACTTTC
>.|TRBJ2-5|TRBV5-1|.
CASSLALGETQYF
TGCGCCAGCAGCTTGGCACTCGGAGAGACCCAGTACTTC
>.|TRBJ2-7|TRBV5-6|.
CASSLMADSLREQYF
TGTGCCAGCAGCTTGATGGCGGACTCCTTACGCGAGCAGTACTTC
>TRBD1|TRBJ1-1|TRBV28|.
CASSDPGQGATEAFF
TGTGCCAGCAGTGACCCGGGACAGGGAGCCACTGAAGCTTTCTTT
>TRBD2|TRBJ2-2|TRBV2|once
CASSVDAGAGELFF
TGTGCCAGCAGTGTAGACGCGGGAGCGGGGGAGCTGTTTTTT
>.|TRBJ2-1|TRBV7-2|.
CASSLGGGKGSYNEQFF
TGTGCCAGCAGCTTAGGAGGAGGGAAAGGGTCCTACAATGAGCAGTTCTTC
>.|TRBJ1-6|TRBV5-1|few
CASSLDRDGSPLHF
TGCGCCAGCAGCTTGGACAGGGATGGTTCACCCCTCCACTTT
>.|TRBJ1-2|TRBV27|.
CASSGRVNYGYTF
TGTGCCAGCAGTGGGAGAGTTAACTATGGCTACACCTTC
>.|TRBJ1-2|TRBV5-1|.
CASSLEADYYGYTF
TGCGCCAGCAGCTTGGAAGCAGATTACTATGGCTACACCTTC
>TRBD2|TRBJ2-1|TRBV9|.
CASSVAISGSSYNEQFF
TGTGCCAGCAGCGTAGCTATTAGCGGGAGCTCCTACAATGAGCAGTTCTTC
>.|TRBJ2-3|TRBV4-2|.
CASSHLKTGPDTQYF
TGTGCCAGCAGCCACCTAAAGACGGGCCCCGATACGCAGTATTTT
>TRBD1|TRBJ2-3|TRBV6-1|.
CASSETSDRGYYTDTQYF
TGTGCCAGCAGCGAAACTAGTGACAGGGGTTATTACACAGATACGCAGTATTTT
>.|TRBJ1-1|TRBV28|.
CASSLSTEAFF
TGTGCCAGCAGCCTTTCCACTGAAGCTTTCTTT
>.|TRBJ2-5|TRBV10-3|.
CAISEAPGGAGEQYF
TGTGCCATCAGTGAGGCCCCAGGGGGCGCGGGGGAGCAGTACTTC
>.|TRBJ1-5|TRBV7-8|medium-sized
CASSLAVPGTGRNQPQHF
TGTGCCAGCAGCTTAGCGGTCCCTGGTACAGGGAGGAATCAGCCCCAGCATTTT
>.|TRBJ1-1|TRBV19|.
CASKPAMNTEAFF
TGTGCCAGTAAGCCGGCGATGAACACTGAAGCTTTCTTT
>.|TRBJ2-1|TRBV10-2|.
CASSESNWQIKTYNEQFF
TGCGCCAGCAGTGAGTCGAATTGGCAGATAAAGACTTACAATGAGCAGTTCTTC
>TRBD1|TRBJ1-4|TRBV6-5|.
CASSQTGGDEKLFF
TGTGCCAGCAGCCAGACAGGGGGCGATGAAAAACTGTTTTTT
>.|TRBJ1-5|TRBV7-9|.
CASSLGFSNQPQHF
TGTGCCAGCAGCTTAGGGTTTAGCAATCAGCCCCAGCATTTT
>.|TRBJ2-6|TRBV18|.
CASSPRNRSGANVLTF
TGTGCCAGCTCACCCCGAAACAGGTCTGGGGCCAACGTCCTGACTTTC
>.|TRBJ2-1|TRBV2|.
CASSREGEGNEQFF
TGTGCCAGCAGTAGGGAAGGGGAAGGGAATGAGCAGTTCTTC
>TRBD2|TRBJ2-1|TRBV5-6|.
CASSLSSGRSYNEQFF
TGTGCCAGCAGCTTGTCTAGCGGACGCTCCTACAATGAGCAGTTCTTC
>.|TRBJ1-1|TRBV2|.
CASQTMSGATEAFF
TGTGCCAGCCAAACAATGTCGGGGGCCACTGAAGCTTTCTTT
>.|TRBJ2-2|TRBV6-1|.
CAVPAPENTGELFF
TGTGCCGTCCCCGCCCCGGAGAACACCGGGGAGCTGTTTTTT
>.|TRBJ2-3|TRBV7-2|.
CASSLRWASGDTQYF
TGTGCCAGCAGCTTAAGGTGGGCCTCCGGGGATACGCAGTATTTT
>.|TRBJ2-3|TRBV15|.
CATSRDTGGAADTQYF
TGTGCCACCAGCAGAGATACGGGGGGCGCAGCAGATACGCAGTATTTT
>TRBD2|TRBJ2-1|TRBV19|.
CASSLTFTGGGSYNEQFF
TGTGCCAGTAGTCTTACGTTCACGGGAGGGGGCTCCTACAATGAGCAGTTCTTC
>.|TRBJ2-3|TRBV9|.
CASSPIQADTQYF
TGTGCCAGCAGCCCAATCCAGGCAGATACGCAGTATTTT
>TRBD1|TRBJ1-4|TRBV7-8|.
CASSPGTGLATNEKLFF
TGTGCCAGCAGCCCCGGGACAGGACTTGCAACTAATGAAAAACTGTTTTTT
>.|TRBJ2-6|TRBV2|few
CASSELGLGRSGANVLTF
TGTGCCAGCAGTGAATTAGGGCTAGGGCGCTCTGGGGCCAACGTCCTGACTTTC
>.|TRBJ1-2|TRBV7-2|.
CASSLSQPSVYTF
TGTGCCAGCAGCTTAAGTCAGCCATCCGTCTACACCTTC
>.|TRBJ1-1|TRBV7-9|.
CASSLTRAEAFF
TGTGCCAGCAGCTTGACCAGGGCAGAAGCTTTCTTT
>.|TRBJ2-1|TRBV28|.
CASSGSIDEQFF
TGTGCCAGCTCCGGGTCGATTGATGAGCAGTTCTTC
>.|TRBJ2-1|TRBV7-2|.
CASSPRVFDYNEQFF
TGTGCCAGCAGCCCCAGGGTTTTCGACTACAATGAGCAGTTCTTC
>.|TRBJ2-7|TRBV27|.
CASSALAAYEQYF
TGTGCCAGCAGTGCCCTAGCCGCCTACGAGCAGTACTTC
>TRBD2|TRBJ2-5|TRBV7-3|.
CASSLIGASGGDQETQYF
TGTGCCAGCAGCTTAATTGGGGCTAGCGGGGGAGACCAAGAGACCCAGTACTTC
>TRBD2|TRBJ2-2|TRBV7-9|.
CASSLLAGFSGELFF
TGTGCCAGCAGCTTACTAGCGGGATTTTCCGGGGAGCTGTTTTTT
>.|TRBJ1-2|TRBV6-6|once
CASRGDGLLKRGYTF
TGTGCCAGCAGGGGGGACGGACTCTTGAAGCGTGGCTACACCTTC
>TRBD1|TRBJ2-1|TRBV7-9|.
CASSLDWDRGYNEQFF
TGTGCCAGCAGCTTAGACTGGGACAGGGGCTACAATGAGCAGTTCTTC
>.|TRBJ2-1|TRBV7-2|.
CASSKGGSPGGQFF
TGTGCCAGCAGCAAAGGAGGGTCCCCGGGTGGCCAGTTCTTC
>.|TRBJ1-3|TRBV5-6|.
CASSMASGNTIYF
TGTGCCAGCAGTATGGCCTCTGGAAACACCATATATTTT
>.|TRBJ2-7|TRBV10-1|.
CASSEPNHGTDSWQTSYEQYF
TGCGCCAGCAGTGAGCCGAACCACGGGACGGATTCTTGGCAGACCTCCTACGAGCAGTACTTC
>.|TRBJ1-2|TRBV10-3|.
CAISESGLNYGYTF
TGTGCCATCAGTGAGTCAGGCCTTAACTATGGCTACACCTTC